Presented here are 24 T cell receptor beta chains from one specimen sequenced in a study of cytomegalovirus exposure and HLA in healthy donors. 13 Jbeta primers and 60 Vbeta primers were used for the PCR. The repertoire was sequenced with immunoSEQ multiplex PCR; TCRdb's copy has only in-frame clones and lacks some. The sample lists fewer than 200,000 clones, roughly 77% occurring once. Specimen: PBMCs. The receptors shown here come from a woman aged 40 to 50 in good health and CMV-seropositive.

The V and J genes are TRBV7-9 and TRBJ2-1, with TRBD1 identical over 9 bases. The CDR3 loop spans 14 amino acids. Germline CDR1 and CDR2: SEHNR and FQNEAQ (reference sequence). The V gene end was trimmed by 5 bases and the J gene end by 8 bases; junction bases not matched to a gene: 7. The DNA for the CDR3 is TGTGCCAGCAGCCCGGGACAGGGTAAAGATGAGCAGTTCTTC. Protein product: CASSPGQGKDEQFF.

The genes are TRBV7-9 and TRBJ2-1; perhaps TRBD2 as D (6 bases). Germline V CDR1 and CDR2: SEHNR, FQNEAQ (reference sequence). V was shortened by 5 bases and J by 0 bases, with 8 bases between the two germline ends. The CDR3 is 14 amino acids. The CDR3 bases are TGTGCCAGCAGCCGGGGGAGCTCCTACAATGAGCAGTTCTTC. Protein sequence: CASSRGSSYNEQFF.

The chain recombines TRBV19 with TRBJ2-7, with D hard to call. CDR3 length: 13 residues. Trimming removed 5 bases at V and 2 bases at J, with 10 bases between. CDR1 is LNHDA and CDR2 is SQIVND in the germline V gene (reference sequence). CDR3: CASSLTGTYEQYF. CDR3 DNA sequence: TGTGCCAGTAGTTTAACGGGTACCTACGAGCAGTACTTC. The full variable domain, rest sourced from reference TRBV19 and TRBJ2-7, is DGGITQSPKYLFRKEGQNVTLSCEQNLNHDAMYWYRQDPGQGLRLIYYSQIVNDFQKGDIAEGYSVSREKKESFPLTVTSAQKNPTAFYLCASSLTGTYEQYFGPGTRLTVT.

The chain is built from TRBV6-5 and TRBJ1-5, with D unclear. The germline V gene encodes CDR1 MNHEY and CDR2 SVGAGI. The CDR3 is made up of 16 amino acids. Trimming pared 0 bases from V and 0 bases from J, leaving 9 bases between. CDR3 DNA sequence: TGTGCCAGCAGTTACTCCCCCCCTTATAGCAATCAGCCCCAGCATTTT. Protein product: CASSYSPPYSNQPQHF.

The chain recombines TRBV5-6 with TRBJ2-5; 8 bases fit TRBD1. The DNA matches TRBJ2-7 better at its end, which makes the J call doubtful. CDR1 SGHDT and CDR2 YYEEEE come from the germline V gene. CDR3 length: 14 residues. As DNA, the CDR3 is TGTGCCAGCAGCCTGGGACAGGCCCCCTACGAGCAGTACTTC. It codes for CASSLGQAPYEQYF.

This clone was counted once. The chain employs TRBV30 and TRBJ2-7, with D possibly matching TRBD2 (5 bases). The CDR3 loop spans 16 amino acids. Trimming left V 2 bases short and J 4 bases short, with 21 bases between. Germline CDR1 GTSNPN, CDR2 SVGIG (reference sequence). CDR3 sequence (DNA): TGTGCCTGGAGTTTTACATCATTGGCGGGCGGTTACGAGCAGTACTTC. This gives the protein CAWSFTSLAGGYEQYF.

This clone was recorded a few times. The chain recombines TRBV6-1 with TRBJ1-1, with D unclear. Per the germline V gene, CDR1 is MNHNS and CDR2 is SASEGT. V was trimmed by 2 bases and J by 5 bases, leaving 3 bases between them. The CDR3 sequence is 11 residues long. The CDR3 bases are TGTGCCAGCAGTGAATCTACTGAAGCTTTCTTT. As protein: CASSESTEAFF.

CDR3 region: CASSSSSGRGMGEQFF. CDR3 nucleotides: TGTGCCAGCAGCTCGTCTAGCGGGAGAGGGATGGGTGAGCAGTTCTTC. The genes are TRBV7-9 and TRBJ2-1; 10 bases fit TRBD2. Germline V CDR1 and CDR2: SEHNR, FQNEAQ (reference sequence). The CDR3 runs to 16 residues. The junction had 12 bases not matched to a gene; V was cut back by 4 bases and J by 9 bases. The whole variable domain, filled in from reference TRBV7-9 and TRBJ2-1, reads DTGVSQNPRHKITKRGQNVTFRCDPISEHNRLYWYRQTLGQGPEFLTYFQNEAQLEKSRLLSDRFSAERPKGSFSTLEIQRTEQGDSAMYLCASSSSSGRGMGEQFFGPGTRLTVL.

The CDR3 DNA follows: TGTGCCAGCAGCTTGTGGGGGGCTAACTATGGCTACACCTTC. It translates to CASSLWGANYGYTF. The rearrangement uses TRBV5-6 and TRBJ1-2; D may be TRBD1 (5 bases). CDR1 is SGHDT, CDR2 YYEEEE, per germline. The CDR3 extends over 14 amino acids. V lost 1 base, J lost 0 bases, and 7 bases lay in between. Using reference TRBV5-6 and TRBJ1-2 for the parts outside the CDR3, the full variable domain is DAGVTQSPTHLIKTRGQQVTLRCSPKSGHDTVSWYQQALGQGPQFIFQYYEEEERQRGNFPDRFSGHQFPNYSSELNVNALLLGDSALYLCASSLWGANYGYTFGSGTRLTVV.

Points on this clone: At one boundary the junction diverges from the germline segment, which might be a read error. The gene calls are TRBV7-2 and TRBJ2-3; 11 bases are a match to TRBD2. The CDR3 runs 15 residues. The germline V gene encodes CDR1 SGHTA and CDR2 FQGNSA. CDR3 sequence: CASSLAGGRTDTQYF. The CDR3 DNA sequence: TGTGCCAGCAGCCTAGCGGGGGGTAGGACAGATACGCAGTATTTT.

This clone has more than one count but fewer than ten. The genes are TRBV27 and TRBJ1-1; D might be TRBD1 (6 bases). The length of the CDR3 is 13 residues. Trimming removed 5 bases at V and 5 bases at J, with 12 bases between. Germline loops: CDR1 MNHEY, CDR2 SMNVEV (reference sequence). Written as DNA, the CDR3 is TGTGCCAGCAGTCAACAGGGACGTACTGAAGCTTTCTTT. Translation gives CASSQQGRTEAFF.

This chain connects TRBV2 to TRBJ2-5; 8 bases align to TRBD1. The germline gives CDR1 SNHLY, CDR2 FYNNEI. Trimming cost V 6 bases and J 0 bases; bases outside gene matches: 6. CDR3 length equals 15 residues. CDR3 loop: CASSFGQGNQETQYF. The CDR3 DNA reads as TGTGCCAGCAGCTTTGGACAGGGTAACCAAGAGACCCAGTACTTC.

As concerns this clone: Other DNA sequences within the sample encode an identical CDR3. The CDR3 DNA is TGTGCCAGCAGCTTAGCACAGTCGAGCTCCTACGAGCAGTACTTC. Encoded protein: CASSLAQSSSYEQYF. The chain couples TRBV7-9 to TRBJ2-7; D gene ambiguous. This CDR3 contains 15 residues. Germline CDR1 is SEHNR and CDR2 is FQNEAQ (reference sequence). V gave up 0 bases and J gave up 0 bases, with 9 bases separating them.

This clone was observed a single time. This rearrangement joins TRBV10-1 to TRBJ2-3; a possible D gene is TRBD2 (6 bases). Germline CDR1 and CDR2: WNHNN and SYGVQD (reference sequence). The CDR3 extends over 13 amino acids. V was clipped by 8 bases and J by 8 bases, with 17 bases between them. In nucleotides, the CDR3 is TGCGCCAGCGGGACTGGGGGTACTGCTACGCAGTATTTT. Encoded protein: CASGTGGTATQYF.

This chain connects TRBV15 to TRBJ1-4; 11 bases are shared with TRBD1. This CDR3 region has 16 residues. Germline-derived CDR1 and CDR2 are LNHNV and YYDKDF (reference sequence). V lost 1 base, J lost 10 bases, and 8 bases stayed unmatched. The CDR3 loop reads CATSRARGQGDGKLFF. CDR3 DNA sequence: TGTGCCACCAGCAGAGCTAGGGGACAGGGGGACGGAAAACTGTTTTTT. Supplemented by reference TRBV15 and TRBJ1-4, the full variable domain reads DAMVIQNPRYQVTQFGKPVTLSCSQTLNHNVMYWYQQKSSQAPKLLFHYYDKDFNNEADTPDNFQSRRPNTSFCFLDIRSPGLGDTAMYLCATSRARGQGDGKLFFGSGTQLSVL.

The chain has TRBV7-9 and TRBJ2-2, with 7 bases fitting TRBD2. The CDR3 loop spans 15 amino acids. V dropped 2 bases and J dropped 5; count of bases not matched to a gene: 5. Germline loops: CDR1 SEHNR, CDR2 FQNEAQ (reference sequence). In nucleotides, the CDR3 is TGTGCCAGCAGCTTATCGGGGAGGGGAACCGGGGAGCTGTTTTTT. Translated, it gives CASSLSGRGTGELFF.

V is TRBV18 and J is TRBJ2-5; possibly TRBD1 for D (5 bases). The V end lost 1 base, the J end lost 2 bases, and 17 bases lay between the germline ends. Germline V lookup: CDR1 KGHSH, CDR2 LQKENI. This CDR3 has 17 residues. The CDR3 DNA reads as TGTGCCAGCTCACCACGATATCCAGATAGGGGTCAAGAGACCCAGTACTTC. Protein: CASSPRYPDRGQETQYF.

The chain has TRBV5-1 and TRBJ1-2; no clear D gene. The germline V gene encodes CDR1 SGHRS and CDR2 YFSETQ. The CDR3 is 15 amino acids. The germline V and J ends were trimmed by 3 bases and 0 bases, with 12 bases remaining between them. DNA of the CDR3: TGCGCCAGCAGCTCGGCGGGCGGAGCTAACTATGGCTACACCTTC. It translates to CASSSAGGANYGYTF.

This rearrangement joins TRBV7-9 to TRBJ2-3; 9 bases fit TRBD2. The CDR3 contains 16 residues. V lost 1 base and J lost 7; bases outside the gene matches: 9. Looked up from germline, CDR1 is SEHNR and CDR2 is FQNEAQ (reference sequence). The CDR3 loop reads CASSLGGSGSANTQYF. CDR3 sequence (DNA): TGTGCCAGCAGCTTAGGTGGTAGCGGGAGTGCGAATACGCAGTATTTT.

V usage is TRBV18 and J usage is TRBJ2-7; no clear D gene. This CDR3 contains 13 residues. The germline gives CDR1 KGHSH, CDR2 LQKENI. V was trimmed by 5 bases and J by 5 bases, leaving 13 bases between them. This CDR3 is CASSEAQEDEQYF. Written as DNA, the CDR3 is TGTGCCAGCTCAGAAGCCCAAGAGGACGAGCAGTACTTC. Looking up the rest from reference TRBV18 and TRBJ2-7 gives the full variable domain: NAGVMQNPRHLVRRRGQEARLRCSPMKGHSHVYWYRQLPEEGLKFMVYLQKENIIDESGMPKERFSAEFPKEGPSILRIQQVVRGDSAAYFCASSEAQEDEQYFGPGTRLTVT.

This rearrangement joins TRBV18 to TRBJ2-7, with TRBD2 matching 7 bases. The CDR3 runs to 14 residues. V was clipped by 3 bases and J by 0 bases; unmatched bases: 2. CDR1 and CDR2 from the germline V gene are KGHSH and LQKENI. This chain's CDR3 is CASSPGGSSYEQYF. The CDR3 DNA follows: TGTGCCAGCTCACCGGGCGGGAGCTCCTACGAGCAGTACTTC. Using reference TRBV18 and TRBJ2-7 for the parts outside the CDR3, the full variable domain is NAGVMQNPRHLVRRRGQEARLRCSPMKGHSHVYWYRQLPEEGLKFMVYLQKENIIDESGMPKERFSAEFPKEGPSILRIQQVVRGDSAAYFCASSPGGSSYEQYFGPGTRLTVT.

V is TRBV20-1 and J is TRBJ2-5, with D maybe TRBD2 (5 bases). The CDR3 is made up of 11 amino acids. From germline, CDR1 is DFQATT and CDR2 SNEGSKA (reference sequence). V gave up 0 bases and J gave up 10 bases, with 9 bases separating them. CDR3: CSARDQADQYF. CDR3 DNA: TGCAGTGCTAGAGATCAAGCGGACCAGTACTTC.

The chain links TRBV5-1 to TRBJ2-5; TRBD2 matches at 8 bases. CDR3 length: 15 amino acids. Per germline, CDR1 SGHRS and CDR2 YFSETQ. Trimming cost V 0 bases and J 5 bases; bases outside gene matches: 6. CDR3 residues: CASSLEAGVWETQYF. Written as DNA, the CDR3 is TGCGCCAGCAGCTTGGAAGCGGGGGTGTGGGAGACCCAGTACTTC.

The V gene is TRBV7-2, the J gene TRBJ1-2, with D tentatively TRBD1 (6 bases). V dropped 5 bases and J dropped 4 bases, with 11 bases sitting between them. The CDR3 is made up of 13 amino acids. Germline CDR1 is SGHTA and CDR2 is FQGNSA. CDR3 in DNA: TGTGCCAGCAGCGAAGACAGGATCTATGGCTACACCTTC. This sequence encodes CASSEDRIYGYTF.